This T cell receptor beta chain was observed in a study of shared clonotypes between healthy human individuals. General observations from the study: Across a handful of donors, naive CD4 shared 5% to 6.5%, naive CD8 under 4%, memory CD4 about 2.5%, memory CD8 0.4% to 0.5%.

Worth noting for this clone: As yet, its antigen is unknown.

An assay was performed, and its level was deep. This table comes from immunoSEQ multiplex PCR, and its TCRdb copy is limited to in-frame clones, with some not included. The sample carries hundreds of thousands of clones, 90% to 97% recorded once. CDR3 length: 14 amino acids. J lost 7 bases, V lost 5 bases, and 5 bases had no gene match. In germline, CDR1 is LNHDA, CDR2 SQIVND (reference sequence). The chain uses TRBV19 and TRBJ1-5; 10 nucleotides align to TRBD1. This receptor was taken from a woman aged 25 to 39 in good health. The sequenced material came from naive CD4+ T cells sorted from blood. The sample's subset: CD45RA+ positively selected. For the CDR3, the DNA is TGTGCCAGTAGTCTGACAGGGGGCGTCCAGCCCCAGCATTTT. This gives the protein CASSLTGGVQPQHF.